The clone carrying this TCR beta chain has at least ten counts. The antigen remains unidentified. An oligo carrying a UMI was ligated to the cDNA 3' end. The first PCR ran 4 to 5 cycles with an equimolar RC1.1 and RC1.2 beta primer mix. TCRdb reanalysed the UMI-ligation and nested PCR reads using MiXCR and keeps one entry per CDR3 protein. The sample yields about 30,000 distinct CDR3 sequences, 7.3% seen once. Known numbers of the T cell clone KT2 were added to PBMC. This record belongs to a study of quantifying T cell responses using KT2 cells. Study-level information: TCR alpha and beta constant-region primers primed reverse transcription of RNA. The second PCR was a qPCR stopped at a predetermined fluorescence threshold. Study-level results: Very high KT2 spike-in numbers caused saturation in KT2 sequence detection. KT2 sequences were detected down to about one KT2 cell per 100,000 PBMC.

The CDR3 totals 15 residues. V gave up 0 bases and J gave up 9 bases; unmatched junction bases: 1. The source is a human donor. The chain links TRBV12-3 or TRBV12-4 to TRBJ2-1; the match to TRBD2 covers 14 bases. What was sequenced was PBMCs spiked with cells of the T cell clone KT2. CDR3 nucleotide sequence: TGTGCCAGCAGTTTAGCGGGACTAGCGGGAGTTGAGCAGTTCTTC. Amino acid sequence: CASSLAGLAGVEQFF.